A single sample gave rise to the 3 T cell receptor beta chains below, sequenced in a study of CD8 T cells in Susac syndrome. Random hexamers were used to reverse transcribe about 0.5 to 1 ug of RNA. TCRdb fed the immunoSEQ multiplex PCR reads into MiXCR, producing one record per CDR3 protein. Of some 120,000 distinct CDR3 sequences in the sample, more than 90% were seen once. Sample: CD4+ T cells from PBMCs. The receptors originated from a human donor in good health.

The rearrangement uses TRBV7-8 and TRBJ1-5; D is unclear. The ends were cut back, 1 base at V and 2 bases at J, with 9 bases in the middle. Germline V gene lookup returns CDR1 SGHVS and CDR2 FQNEAQ. This CDR3 comprises 15 residues. Here the CDR3 DNA reads TGTGCCAGCAGCTTAGGATGGGCGGGCAATCAGCCCCAGCATTTT. Its protein is CASSLGWAGNQPQHF.

The chain uses TRBV7-9 and TRBJ2-5; D ambiguous. This CDR3 has 13 amino acids. Germline-derived CDR1 and CDR2 are SEHNR and FQNEAQ (reference sequence). V lost 5 bases and J 5 bases, leaving 12 bases between the germline ends. CDR3 sequence (DNA): TGTGCCAGCAGCCCTTGGCCCCTGGAGACCCAGTACTTC. Translating it yields CASSPWPLETQYF.

The J gene is TRBJ1-2, the V gene TRBV29-1; 7 bases map to TRBD1. V gave up 4 bases and J gave up 5 bases; unmatched junction bases: 4. Germline assignment: CDR1 SQVTM and CDR2 ANQGSEA. The CDR3 runs to 12 residues. The CDR3 reads CSVATGRYGYTF. The CDR3 DNA follows: TGCAGCGTTGCGACAGGGCGATATGGCTACACCTTC.